A selection of T cell receptor beta chains follows, all from one sample in a study of blood T cell repertoires in COVID-19. This table comes from immunoSEQ multiplex PCR, and its TCRdb copy is limited to in-frame clones, with some not included. This table has some 300,000 clones, more than 75% appearing once. Source material: PBMCs or T cells enriched from blood (not recorded which). Receptors originate from a woman between 55 and 75 years old in a cohort exposed to, infected with or recovered from COVID-19 (not recorded which). Each CDR3 is given with its conserved first and last residue. A D gene is named only where the DNA matches it firmly. Some rows have no size entry. The others give once, few or many, or a class for an expanded clone.

V,size,D,J,length,DNA,CDR3
TRBV28,NA,NA,TRBJ2-7,11,TGTGCCAGCAGTTACTTTTACGAGCAGTACTTC,CASSYFYEQYF
TRBV9,once,NA,TRBJ1-2,16,TGTGCCAGCACCCCGTTCGAGGAGCTGTCCTATTATGGCTACACCTTC,CASTPFEELSYYGYTF
TRBV27,NA,TRBD1,TRBJ2-7,18,TGTGCCAGCAGTTCCTTCTACCCGACAGGGGTTAGCTCCTACGAGCAGTACTTC,CASSSFYPTGVSSYEQYF
TRBV28,NA,NA,TRBJ2-7,12,TGTGCCAGCAGTCTTACAGCCTACGAGCAGTACTTC,CASSLTAYEQYF
TRBV9,NA,TRBD2,TRBJ2-7,15,TGTGCCAGCAGCTCAACCGGGACTACCTCCTACGAGCAGTACTTC,CASSSTGTTSYEQYF
TRBV21-1,NA,NA,TRBJ1-6,14,TGTGCCAGACGACAGGGGGCTCGGAATTCACCCCTCCACTTT,CARRQGARNSPLHF
TRBV7-8,NA,TRBD2,TRBJ2-5,19,TGTGCCAGCAGCTTAAAACTAGCGGGATCGGGGGTTGAAGGAGAGACCCAGTACTTC,CASSLKLAGSGVEGETQYF
TRBV3-1/TRBV3-2,once,NA,TRBJ1-3,13,TGTGCCAGCAGCCAGGCTTCGGGAAACACCATATATTTT,CASSQASGNTIYF
TRBV5-5,NA,NA,TRBJ1-2,14,TGTGCCAGCAGCTTGGCTGGGGGGTTGAATGGCTACACCTTC,CASSLAGGLNGYTF
TRBV28,NA,NA,TRBJ2-7,17,TGTGCCAGCAGTTCTCTCCCCGCGACAGGTTCTAAATACGAGCAGTACTTC,CASSSLPATGSKYEQYF
TRBV5-6,NA,NA,TRBJ2-1,13,TGTGCCAGCAGCTTGGCTCCGGGGAATGAGCAGTTCTTC,CASSLAPGNEQFF
TRBV27,NA,TRBD2,TRBJ2-1,14,TGTGCCAGCAGTATAGTTAGCGGGAGAACTGAGCAGTTCTTC,CASSIVSGRTEQFF
TRBV6-5,NA,NA,TRBJ2-3,14,TGTGCCAGCAGACTAGGGGGTGGCACAGATACGCAGTATTTT,CASRLGGGTDTQYF